The sequence of this TCR beta chain was determined in a study of metastatic and nonmetastatic thyroid tumors. Germline CDR1 and CDR2: MNHEY and SVGAGI. CDR3 size: 14 residues. Methods used by the authors: The study's classifier, a distant-metastasis tool for papillary thyroid cancer, was built using CDR3 differences across clinicopathological groups. TCRdb re-called the PCR reads via MiXCR. TCRdb's processing, not the study's, gives the V and J calls here. The sample comprises 21,000 or so clones, around 14% of which are singletons, and roughly a fifth rests with the top ten. This clone was detected a few times. A read error may produce the germline difference seen at one junction end. Before thyroid surgery, none of the patients had received any treatment.

The V call is TRBV6-5, the J call TRBJ1-1, with D perhaps matching TRBD1 (5 bases). This receptor was taken from a female donor with papillary thyroid cancer or a benign thyroid nodule (not recorded which). Some clones in this sample may be carry-over from other donors' samples. Sequencing was done on a sample of blood. Here the CDR3 DNA reads TGTGCCAGCAGTTACGAGATAGGGACCACTGAAGTTTTCTTT. Protein: CASSYEIGTTEVFF.